This T cell receptor (beta chain) was retrieved from a study of glioma-infiltrating T cells after dendritic cell vaccination (dated by TCRdb to the mid-2010s). General notes on the study: A cohort of approximately 15 glioblastoma patients from Phase I and II dendritic cell vaccination trials was included, of whom 9 were newly diagnosed and 6 had recurrent disease. Between 2003 and 2012, patients were given autologous tumor lysate-pulsed dendritic cell vaccination. To make the vaccine, monocyte-derived dendritic cells were cultured for approximately 7 days with IL-4 and GM-CSF and then pulsed overnight with autologous tumor lysate. Each patient was given three intradermal dendritic cell vaccine injections, spaced two weeks apart, in the arm below the axilla. Deep sequencing of TCR beta CDR3 regions was used to quantify tumor-infiltrating lymphocyte content and compare tumor and blood repertoires in dendritic cell-vaccinated glioblastoma patients. Survival after dendritic cell vaccination was correlated with TCR sequencing metrics such as TIL content and the overlap between tumor and blood repertoires. General findings and caveats noted by the study authors: The three-group TCR overlap response model was described as speculative and requiring prospective validation. Longer time to progression and overall survival after dendritic cell vaccination were predicted by higher estimated pretreatment TIL content. The cohort was small and heterogeneous, only a few patients had full blood and tumor sets, and even fewer had initial-recurrent tumor pairs. TCR clonality showed no direct relationship with survival, which suggests that a diverse polyclonal response may matter.

Trimming at the junction amounts to 3 bases on V and 4 bases on J, and the germline ends lie 10 bases apart. Taken from the germline V gene (reference sequence), the CDR1 and CDR2 loops are LNHDA and SQIVND. There are 14 amino acids in the CDR3, from cysteine to phenylalanine inclusive. Here the CDR3 DNA is all that survives: 42 bases in frame from base 1. Patients were selected for having adequate residual fresh-frozen tumor tissue and more than two years of available survival data. Molecular status otherwise varied across the glioblastoma patients, but none of them carried an isocitrate dehydrogenase mutation. PBMC were collected before vaccination, two weeks after the third vaccination, and at tumor progression if progression occurred. The Qiagen DNeasy Blood extraction Kit was used to extract genomic DNA. As to this clone: Its target antigen remains unknown. Base qualities are not provided; no much larger clone lies one nucleotide away.

The immunoSEQ assay amplified TCRB CDR3 regions from approximately 1.8 micrograms of genomic DNA, or from all available DNA when less than that amount was available. The multiplex PCR employed 60 forward primers targeting TCR V beta segments and 13 reverse primers targeting J beta segments. To estimate reads per starting template, synthetic control templates were spiked into each sample at limiting dilution. Reads of 87 bp were generated by sequencing on the Illumina HiSeq System. Regarding the original processing steps: PCR and sequencing errors were removed by a nearest neighbor algorithm that merged closely related sequences. TCR overlap was measured as the percentage of unique tumor TCR beta sequences that were also present in the peripheral blood of the same patient. TCRdb carries this immuneACCESS record with in-frame sequences only. Its versions omit some clonotypes, under half of them owing to an unresolved V gene in the studies checked, with the rest unexplained. The D gene and trimming were derived from the DNA, and the V and J assignments and clone size from that table. For this sample there are roughly 83,000 clones; 86% appear just once. Together, the top ten hold around a sixth of the sample.

This TCR was sampled from a human donor with glioblastoma. The starting material was blood, obtained before dendritic cell vaccination. The sequence is built from TRBV19 and TRBJ1-5; a tentative D match to TRBD1 spans 6 bases. The CDR3 has the sequence CASSIEQGNQPQHF. In nucleotide form, the sequence is TGTGCCAGTAGTATCGAACAGGGAAATCAGCCCCAGCATTTT.